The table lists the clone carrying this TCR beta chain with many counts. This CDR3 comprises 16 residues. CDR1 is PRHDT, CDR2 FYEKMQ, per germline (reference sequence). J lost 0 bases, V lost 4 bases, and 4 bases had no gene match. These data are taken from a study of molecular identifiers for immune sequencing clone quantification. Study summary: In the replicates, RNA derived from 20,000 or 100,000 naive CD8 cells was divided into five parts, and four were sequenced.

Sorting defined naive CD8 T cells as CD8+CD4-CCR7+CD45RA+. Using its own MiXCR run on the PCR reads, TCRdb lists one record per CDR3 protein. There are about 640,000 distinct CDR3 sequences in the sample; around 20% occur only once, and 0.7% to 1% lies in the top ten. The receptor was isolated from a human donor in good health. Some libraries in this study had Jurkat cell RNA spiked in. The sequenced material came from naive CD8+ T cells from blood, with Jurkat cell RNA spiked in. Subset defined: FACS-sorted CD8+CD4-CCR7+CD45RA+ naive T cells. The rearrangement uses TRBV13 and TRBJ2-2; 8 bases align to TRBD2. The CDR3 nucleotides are TGTGCCAGCAGCTCGGGACTAGGACCGAACACCGGGGAGCTGTTTTTT. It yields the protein CASSSGLGPNTGELFF.